The rows below give T cell receptor beta chains drawn from one sample of a study of a mutant IDH1 vaccine in newly diagnosed glioma. No cognate antigen is known for these TCRs. TCRdb keeps only in-frame clones here, not all; method: immunoSEQ multiplex PCR. The sample consists of fewer than 35,000 clones, around 82% of them appearing once. The sequencing here drew on PBMCs, taken from a glioma patient whose treatment included an IDH1 peptide vaccine. All receptors derive from a woman in her thirties or forties with glioma. CDR3s leave out the opening cysteine and the closing phenylalanine or tryptophan. Each record gives: J gene, V gene, CDR3 protein.

J: TRBJ1-5; V: TRBV6-5; CDR3: ASSYGSGRNQPQH
J: TRBJ2-5; V: TRBV7-9; CDR3: ASSQGGAEETQY
J: TRBJ1-1; V: TRBV5-6; CDR3: ASSLKSRRWGTNTEAF
J: TRBJ2-7; V: TRBV27; CDR3: ASSQSQSYEQY
J: TRBJ1-4; V: TRBV18; CDR3: ASSPPKGVANEKLF
J: TRBJ2-1; V: TRBV12-5; CDR3: ASGLVLSHSGPYNEQF
J: TRBJ1-1; V: TRBV13; CDR3: ASRQPGTGYTEAF
J: TRBJ1-3; V: TRBV19; CDR3: ASRQQGSSGNTIY
J: TRBJ1-1; V: TRBV29-1; CDR3: SVDRSSGVTEAF
J: TRBJ1-5; V: TRBV27; CDR3: ASSPRRQLNQPQH
J: TRBJ2-3; V: TRBV5-4; CDR3: ASSLGWGEQY
J: TRBJ2-7; V: TRBV29-1; CDR3: SVWYRGEQY
J: TRBJ2-7; V: TRBV11-2; CDR3: ASSSGREGEQY
J: TRBJ1-2; V: TRBV5-8; CDR3: ASSLANRVYGYT
J: TRBJ1-1; V: TRBV6-5; CDR3: ASSYGNRGANTEAF
J: TRBJ1-4; V: TRBV4-1; CDR3: ASSQAGGGTNEKLF
J: TRBJ1-5; V: TRBV2; CDR3: ASLQGPSNQPQH
J: TRBJ2-7; V: TRBV27; CDR3: ASSLGYSYEQY
J: TRBJ2-1; V: TRBV14; CDR3: ASSPSPRNEQF
J: TRBJ2-3; V: TRBV7-7; CDR3: ASSPSQWDTQY
J: TRBJ2-1; V: TRBV2; CDR3: ASSARTGGNNEQF
J: TRBJ2-7; V: TRBV14; CDR3: ASSQAWGGYEQY
J: TRBJ1-3; V: TRBV5-1; CDR3: ASSDGASGNTIY
J: TRBJ1-2; V: TRBV29-1; CDR3: SVMGQVRGYT
J: TRBJ2-2; V: TRBV10-1; CDR3: ASGDGMTGELF
J: TRBJ2-1; V: TRBV9; CDR3: ASSGVGGGYNEQF
J: TRBJ1-3; V: TRBV29-1; CDR3: SVGGGNTIY
J: TRBJ1-1; V: TRBV7-6; CDR3: ASSLTPGGMNTEAF
J: TRBJ1-1; V: TRBV5-4; CDR3: ASRYKNRAQGNTEAF
J: TRBJ2-4; V: TRBV18; CDR3: ASSPPQSLAKNIQY
J: TRBJ1-5; V: TRBV18; CDR3: ASSPLTKSNQPQH
J: TRBJ2-7; V: TRBV5-1; CDR3: ASSLEGYEQY
J: TRBJ2-3; V: TRBV6-1; CDR3: ASSEWITSGGRADTQY